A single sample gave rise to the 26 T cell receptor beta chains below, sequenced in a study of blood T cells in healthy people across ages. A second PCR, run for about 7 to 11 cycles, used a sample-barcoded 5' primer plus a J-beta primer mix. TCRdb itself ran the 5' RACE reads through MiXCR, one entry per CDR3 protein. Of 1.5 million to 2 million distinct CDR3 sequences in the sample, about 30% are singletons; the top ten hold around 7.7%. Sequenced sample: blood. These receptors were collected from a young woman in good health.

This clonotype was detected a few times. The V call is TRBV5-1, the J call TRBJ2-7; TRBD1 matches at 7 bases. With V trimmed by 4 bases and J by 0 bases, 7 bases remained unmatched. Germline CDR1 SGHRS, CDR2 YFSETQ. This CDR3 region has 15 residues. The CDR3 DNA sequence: TGCGCCAGCAGCACAGGGGCGAGAAGCTCCTACGAGCAGTACTTC. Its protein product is CASSTGARSSYEQYF.

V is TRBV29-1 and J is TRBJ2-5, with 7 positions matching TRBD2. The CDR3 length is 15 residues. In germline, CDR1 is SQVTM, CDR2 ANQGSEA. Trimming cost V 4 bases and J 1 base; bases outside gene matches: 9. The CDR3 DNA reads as TGCAGCGTTGTCTGGGGCGGGGGAGGCCAAGAGACCCAGTACTTC. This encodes CSVVWGGGGQETQYF.

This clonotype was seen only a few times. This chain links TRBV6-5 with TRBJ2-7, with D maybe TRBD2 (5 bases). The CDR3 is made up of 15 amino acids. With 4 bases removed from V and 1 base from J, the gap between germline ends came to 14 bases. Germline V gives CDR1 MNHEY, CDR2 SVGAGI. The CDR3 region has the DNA TGTGCCAGCAGTTTGACGGGAAGGAGGTCCTACGAGCAGTACTTC. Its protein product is CASSLTGRRSYEQYF.

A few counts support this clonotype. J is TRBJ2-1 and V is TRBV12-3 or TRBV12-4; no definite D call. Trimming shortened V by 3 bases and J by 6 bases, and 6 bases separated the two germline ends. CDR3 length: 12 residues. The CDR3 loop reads CASSFSPNEQFF. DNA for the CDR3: TGTGCCAGCAGTTTTTCCCCCAATGAGCAGTTCTTC.

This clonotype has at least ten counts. CDR3 loop: CATSGGRPSSYEQYF. CDR3 nucleotide sequence: TGTGCCACCAGCGGAGGGCGGCCTAGCTCCTACGAGCAGTACTTC. This chain joins TRBV15 and TRBJ2-7; perhaps TRBD2 as D (6 bases). V was pared by 5 bases and J by 0 bases, with 14 bases between. The length of the CDR3 is 15 residues. Germline CDR1 and CDR2: LNHNV and YYDKDF (reference sequence).

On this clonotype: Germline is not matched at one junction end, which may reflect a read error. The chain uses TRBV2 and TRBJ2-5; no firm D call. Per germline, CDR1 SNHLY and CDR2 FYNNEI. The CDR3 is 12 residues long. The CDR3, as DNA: TGTGCCAACAGTGAACACCAAGAGACCCAGTACTTC. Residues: CANSEHQETQYF.

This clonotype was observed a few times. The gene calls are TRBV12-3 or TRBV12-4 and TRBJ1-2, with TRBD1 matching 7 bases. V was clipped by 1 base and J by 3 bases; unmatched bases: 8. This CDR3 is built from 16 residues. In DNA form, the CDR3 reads TGTGCCAGCAGTTTAGATCGACAGGGTACTTACTATGGCTACACCTTC. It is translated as CASSLDRQGTYYGYTF.

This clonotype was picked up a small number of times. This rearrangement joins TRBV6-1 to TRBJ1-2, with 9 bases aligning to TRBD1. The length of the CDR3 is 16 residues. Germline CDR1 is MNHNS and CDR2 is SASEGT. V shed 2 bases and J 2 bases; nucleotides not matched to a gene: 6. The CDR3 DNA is TGTGCCAGCAGTGAAAAGCCTACAGGGGGCAACTATGGCTACACCTTC. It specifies CASSEKPTGGNYGYTF.

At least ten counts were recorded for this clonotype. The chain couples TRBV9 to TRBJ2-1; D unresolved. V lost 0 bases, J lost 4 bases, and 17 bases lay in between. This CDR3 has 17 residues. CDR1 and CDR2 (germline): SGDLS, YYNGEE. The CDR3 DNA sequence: TGTGCCAGCAGCGTAGAACCCACAAGTACCGCTTACAATGAGCAGTTCTTC. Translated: CASSVEPTSTAYNEQFF.

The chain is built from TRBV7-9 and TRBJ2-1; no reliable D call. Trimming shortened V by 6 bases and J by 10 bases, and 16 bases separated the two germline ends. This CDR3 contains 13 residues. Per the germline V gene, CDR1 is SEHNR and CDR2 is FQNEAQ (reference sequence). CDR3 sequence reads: CASSPDTSYEQFF. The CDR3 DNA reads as TGTGCCAGCAGTCCCGATACTTCCTACGAGCAGTTCTTC.

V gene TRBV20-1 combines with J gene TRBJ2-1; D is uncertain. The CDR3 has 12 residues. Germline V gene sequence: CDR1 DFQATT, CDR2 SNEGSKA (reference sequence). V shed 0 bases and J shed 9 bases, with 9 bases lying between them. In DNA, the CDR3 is TGCAGTGCTAGAGATATTTGGAGTGAGCAGTTCTTC. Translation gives CSARDIWSEQFF.

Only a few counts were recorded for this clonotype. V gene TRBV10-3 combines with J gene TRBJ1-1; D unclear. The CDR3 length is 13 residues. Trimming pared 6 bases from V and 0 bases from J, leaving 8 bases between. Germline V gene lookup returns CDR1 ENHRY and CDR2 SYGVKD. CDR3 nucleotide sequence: TGTGCCATCAGGGTGGGCATGAACACTGAAGCTTTCTTT. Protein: CAIRVGMNTEAFF.

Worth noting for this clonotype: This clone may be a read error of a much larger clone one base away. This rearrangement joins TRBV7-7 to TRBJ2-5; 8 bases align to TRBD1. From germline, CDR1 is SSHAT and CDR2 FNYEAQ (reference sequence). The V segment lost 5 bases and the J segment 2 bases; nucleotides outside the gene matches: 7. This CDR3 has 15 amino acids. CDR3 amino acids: CASSQGAGGQETQYF. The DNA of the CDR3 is TGTGCCAGCAGCCAGGGGGCAGGGGGACAAGAGACCCAGTACTTC.

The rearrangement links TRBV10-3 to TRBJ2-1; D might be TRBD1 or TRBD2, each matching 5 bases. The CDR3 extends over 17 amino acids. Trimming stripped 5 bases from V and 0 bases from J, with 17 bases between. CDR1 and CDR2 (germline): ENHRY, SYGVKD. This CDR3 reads CAISRGGGHSSYNEQFF. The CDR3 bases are TGTGCCATCAGTAGGGGTGGAGGCCATAGCTCCTACAATGAGCAGTTCTTC.

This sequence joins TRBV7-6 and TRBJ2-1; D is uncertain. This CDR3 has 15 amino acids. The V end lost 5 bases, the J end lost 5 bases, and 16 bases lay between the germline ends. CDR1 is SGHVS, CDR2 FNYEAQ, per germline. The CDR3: CASSQQRTAHNEQFF. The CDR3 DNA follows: TGTGCCAGCAGCCAACAAAGGACGGCTCACAATGAGCAGTTCTTC.

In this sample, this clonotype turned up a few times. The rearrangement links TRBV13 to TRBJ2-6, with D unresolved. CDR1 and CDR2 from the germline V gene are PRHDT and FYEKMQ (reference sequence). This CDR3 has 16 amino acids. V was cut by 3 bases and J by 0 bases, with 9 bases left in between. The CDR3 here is CASSFVQSSGANVLTF. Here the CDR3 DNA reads TGTGCCAGCAGCTTCGTCCAGTCCTCTGGGGCCAACGTCCTGACTTTC. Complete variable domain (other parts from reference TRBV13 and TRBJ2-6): AAGVIQSPRHLIKEKRETATLKCYPIPRHDTVYWYQQGPGQDPQFLISFYEKMQSDKGSIPDRFSAQQFSDYHSELNMSSLELGDSALYFCASSFVQSSGANVLTFGAGSRLTVL.

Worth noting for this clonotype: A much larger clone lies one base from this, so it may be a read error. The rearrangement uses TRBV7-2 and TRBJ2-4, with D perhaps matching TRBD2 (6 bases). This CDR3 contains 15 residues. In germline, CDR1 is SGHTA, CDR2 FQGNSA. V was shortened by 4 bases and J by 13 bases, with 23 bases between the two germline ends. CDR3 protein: CASSSRLGAANEQYF. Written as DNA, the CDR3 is TGTGCCAGCAGCTCCAGACTAGGTGCGGCGAATGAGCAGTACTTC. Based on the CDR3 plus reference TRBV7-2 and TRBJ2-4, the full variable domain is GAGVSQSPSNKVTEKGKDVELRCDPISGHTALYWYRQSLGQGLEFLIYFQGNSAPDKSGLPSDRFSAERTGGSVSTLTIQRTQQEDSAVYLCASSSRLGAANEQYFGAGTRLSVL.

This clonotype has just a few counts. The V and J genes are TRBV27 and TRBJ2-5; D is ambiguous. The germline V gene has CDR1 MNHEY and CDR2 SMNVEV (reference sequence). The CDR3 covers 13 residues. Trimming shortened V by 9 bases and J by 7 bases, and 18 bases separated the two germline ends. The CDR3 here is CASSPTKVRTQYF. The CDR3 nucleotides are TGTGCCAGTTCTCCAACGAAAGTGAGGACCCAGTACTTC.

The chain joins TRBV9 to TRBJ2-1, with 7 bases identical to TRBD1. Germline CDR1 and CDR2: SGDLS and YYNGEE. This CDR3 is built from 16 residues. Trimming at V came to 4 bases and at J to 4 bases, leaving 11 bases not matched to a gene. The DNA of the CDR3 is TGTGCCAGCAGCCCCCCAGAGGGGGCACAGTACAATGAGCAGTTCTTC. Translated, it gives CASSPPEGAQYNEQFF.

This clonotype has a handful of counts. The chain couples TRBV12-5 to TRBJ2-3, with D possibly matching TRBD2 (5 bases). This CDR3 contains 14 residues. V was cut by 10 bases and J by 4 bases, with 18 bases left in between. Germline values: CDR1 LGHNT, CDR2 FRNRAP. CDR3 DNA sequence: TGTGCTAACGGGCAGTCCGGAGGAGCAGATACGCAGTATTTT. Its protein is CANGQSGGADTQYF.

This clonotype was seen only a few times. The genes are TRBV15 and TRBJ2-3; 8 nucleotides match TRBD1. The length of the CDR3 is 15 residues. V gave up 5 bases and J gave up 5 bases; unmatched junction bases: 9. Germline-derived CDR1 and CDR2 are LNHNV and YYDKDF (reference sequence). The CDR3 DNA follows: TGTGCCACCAGCCGGGGGACAGGAGCTAAAGATACGCAGTATTTT. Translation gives CATSRGTGAKDTQYF.

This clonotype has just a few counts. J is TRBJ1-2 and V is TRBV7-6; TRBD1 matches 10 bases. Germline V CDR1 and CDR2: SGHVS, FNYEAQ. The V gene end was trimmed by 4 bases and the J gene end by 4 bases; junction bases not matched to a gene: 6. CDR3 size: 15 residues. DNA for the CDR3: TGTGCCAGCAGCTCCTCGGGGACAGGGGTCTATGGCTACACCTTC. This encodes CASSSSGTGVYGYTF.

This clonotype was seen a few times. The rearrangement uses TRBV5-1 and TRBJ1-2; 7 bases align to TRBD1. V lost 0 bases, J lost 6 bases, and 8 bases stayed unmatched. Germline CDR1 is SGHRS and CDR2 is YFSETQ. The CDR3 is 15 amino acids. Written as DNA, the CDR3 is TGCGCCAGCAGCTTGGCGGGAGGGGGCGTCGATGGCTACACCTTC. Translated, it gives CASSLAGGGVDGYTF.

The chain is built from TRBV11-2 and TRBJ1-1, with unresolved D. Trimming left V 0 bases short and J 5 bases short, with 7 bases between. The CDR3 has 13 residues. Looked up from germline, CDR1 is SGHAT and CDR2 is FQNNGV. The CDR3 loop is CASSLDQATEAFF. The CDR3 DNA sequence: TGTGCCAGCAGCTTAGACCAGGCTACTGAAGCTTTCTTT.

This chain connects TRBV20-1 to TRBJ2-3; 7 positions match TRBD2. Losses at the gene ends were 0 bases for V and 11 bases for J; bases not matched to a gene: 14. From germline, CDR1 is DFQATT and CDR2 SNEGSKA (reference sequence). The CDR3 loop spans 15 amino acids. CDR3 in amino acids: CSARDGREGSLRQYF. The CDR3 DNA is TGCAGTGCTAGAGATGGGAGGGAGGGTTCCCTTAGGCAGTATTTT.

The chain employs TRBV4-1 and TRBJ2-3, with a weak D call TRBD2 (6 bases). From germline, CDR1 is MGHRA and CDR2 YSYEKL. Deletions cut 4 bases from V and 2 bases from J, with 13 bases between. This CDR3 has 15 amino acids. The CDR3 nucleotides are TGCGCCAGCAGCCTGACTAGGCCTCCCACAGATACGCAGTATTTT. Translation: CASSLTRPPTDTQYF.